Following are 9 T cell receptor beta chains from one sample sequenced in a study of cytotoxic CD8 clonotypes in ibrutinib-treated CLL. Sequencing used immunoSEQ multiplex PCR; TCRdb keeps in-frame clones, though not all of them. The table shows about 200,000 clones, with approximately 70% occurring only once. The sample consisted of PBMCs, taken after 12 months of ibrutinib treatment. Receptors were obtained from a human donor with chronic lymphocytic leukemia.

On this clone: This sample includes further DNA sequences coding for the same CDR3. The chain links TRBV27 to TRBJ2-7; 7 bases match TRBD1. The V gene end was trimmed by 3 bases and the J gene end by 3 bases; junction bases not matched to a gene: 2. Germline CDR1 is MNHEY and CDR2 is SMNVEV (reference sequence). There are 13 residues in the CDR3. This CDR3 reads CASSFSGGYEQYF. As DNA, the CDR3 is TGTGCCAGCAGTTTTTCAGGGGGCTACGAGCAGTACTTC.

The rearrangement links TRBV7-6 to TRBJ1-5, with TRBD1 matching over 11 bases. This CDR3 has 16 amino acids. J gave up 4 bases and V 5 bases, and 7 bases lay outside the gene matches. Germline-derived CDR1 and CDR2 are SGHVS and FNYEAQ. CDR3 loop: CASSVGTGGTNQPQHF. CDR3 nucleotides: TGTGCCAGCAGCGTCGGGACAGGGGGGACAAATCAGCCCCAGCATTTT.

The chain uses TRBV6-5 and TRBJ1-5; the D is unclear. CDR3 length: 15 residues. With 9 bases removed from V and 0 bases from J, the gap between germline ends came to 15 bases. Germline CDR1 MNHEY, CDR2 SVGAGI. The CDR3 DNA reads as TGTGCCAGTAAACCCAGCATCCTTAGCAATCAGCCCCAGCATTTT. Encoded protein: CASKPSILSNQPQHF.

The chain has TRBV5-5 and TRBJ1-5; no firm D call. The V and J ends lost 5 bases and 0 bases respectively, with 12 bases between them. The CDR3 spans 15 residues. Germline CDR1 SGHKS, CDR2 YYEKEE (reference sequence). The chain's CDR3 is CASREKDGSNQPQHF. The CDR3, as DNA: TGTGCCAGCAGAGAAAAGGACGGTAGCAATCAGCCCCAGCATTTT.

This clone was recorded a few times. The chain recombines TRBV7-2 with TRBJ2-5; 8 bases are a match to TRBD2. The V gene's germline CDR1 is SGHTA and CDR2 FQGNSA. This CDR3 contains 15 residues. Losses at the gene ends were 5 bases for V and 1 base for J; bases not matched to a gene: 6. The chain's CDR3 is CASSTRTSGQETQYF. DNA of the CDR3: TGTGCCAGCAGCACACGAACTAGCGGCCAAGAGACCCAGTACTTC. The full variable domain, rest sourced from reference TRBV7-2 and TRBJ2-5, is GAGVSQSPSNKVTEKGKDVELRCDPISGHTALYWYRQSLGQGLEFLIYFQGNSAPDKSGLPSDRFSAERTGGSVSTLTIQRTQQEDSAVYLCASSTRTSGQETQYFGPGTRLLVL.

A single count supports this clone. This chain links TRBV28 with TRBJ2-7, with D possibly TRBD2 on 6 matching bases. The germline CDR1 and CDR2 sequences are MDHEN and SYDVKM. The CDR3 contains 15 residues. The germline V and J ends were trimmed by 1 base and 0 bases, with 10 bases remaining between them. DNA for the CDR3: TGTGCCAGCAGTTTATTCGGGGGAGGCTCCTACGAGCAGTACTTC. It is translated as CASSLFGGGSYEQYF.

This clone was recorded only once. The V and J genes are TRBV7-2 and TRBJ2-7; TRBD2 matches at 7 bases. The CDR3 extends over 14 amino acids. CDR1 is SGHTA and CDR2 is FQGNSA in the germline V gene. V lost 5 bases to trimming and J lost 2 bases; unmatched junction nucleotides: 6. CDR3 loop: CASSLGGSTYEQYF. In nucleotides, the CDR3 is TGTGCCAGCAGCCTTGGCGGGAGTACCTACGAGCAGTACTTC. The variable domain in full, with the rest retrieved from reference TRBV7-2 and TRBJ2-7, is GAGVSQSPSNKVTEKGKDVELRCDPISGHTALYWYRQSLGQGLEFLIYFQGNSAPDKSGLPSDRFSAERTGGSVSTLTIQRTQQEDSAVYLCASSLGGSTYEQYFGPGTRLTVT.

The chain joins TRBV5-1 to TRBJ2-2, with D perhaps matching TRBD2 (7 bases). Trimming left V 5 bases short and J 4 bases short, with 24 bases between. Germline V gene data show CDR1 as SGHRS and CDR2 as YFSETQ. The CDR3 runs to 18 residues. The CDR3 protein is CASRSALGGASGTGELFF. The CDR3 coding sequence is TGCGCCAGCAGATCAGCCCTTGGGGGGGCATCAGGCACCGGGGAGCTGTTTTTT.

The DNA for the CDR3 is TGCGCCAGCAGCCCCAGGTCTGAGAGAGGATCCGAGCAGTACTTC. Its protein is CASSPRSERGSEQYF. V and J are TRBV5-1 and TRBJ2-7; D unresolved. This CDR3 region has 15 residues. Germline assignment: CDR1 SGHRS and CDR2 YFSETQ. V was pared by 4 bases and J by 6 bases, with 20 bases between.